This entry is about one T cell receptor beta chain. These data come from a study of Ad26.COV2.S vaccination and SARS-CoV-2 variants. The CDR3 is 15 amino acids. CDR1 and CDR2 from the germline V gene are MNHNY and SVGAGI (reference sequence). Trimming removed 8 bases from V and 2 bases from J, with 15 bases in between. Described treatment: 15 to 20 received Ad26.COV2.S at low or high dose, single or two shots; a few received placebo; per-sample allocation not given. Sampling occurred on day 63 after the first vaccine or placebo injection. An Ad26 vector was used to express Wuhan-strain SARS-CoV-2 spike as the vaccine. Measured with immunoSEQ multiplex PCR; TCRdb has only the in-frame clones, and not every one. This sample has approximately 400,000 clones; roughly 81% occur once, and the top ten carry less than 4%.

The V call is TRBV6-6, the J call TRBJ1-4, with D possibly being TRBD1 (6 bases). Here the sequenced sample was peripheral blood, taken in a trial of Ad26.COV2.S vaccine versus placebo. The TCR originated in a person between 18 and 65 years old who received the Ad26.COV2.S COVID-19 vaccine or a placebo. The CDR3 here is CASRTALETNEKLFF. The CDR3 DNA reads TGTGCCAGCCGGACAGCCTTGGAGACTAATGAAAAACTGTTTTTT.